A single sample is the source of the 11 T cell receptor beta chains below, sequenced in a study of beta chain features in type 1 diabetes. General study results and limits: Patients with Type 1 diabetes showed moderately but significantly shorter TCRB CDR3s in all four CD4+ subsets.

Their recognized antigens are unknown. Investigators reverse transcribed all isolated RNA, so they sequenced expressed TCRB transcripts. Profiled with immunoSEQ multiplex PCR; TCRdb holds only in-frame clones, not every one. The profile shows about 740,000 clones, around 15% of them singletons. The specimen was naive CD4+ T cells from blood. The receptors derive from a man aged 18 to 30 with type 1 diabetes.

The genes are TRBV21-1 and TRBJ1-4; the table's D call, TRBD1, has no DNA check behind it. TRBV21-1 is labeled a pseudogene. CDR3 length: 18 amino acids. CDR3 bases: TGTGCCAGCAGCAAATTTTCGCCCTGCGGACAGTTCAATGAAAAACTGTTTTTT. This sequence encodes CASSKFSPCGQFNEKLFF.

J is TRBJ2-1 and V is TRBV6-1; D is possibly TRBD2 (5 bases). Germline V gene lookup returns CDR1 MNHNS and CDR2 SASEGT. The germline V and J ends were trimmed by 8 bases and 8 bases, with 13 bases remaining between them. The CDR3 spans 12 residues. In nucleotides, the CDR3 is TGTGCCAGCTTGGGTCAGAGGGATGAGCAGTTCTTC. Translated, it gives CASLGQRDEQFF.

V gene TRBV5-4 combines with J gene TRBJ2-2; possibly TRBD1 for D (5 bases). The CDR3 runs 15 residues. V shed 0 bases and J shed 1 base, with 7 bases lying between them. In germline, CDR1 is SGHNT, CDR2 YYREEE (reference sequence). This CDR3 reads CASSLEGQNTGELFF. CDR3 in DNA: TGTGCCAGCAGCTTGGAAGGACAGAACACCGGGGAGCTGTTTTTT.

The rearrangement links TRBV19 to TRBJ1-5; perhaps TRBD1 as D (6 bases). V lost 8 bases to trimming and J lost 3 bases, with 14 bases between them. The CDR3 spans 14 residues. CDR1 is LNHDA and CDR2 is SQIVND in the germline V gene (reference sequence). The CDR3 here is CASLQTGLNQPQHF. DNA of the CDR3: TGTGCCAGTCTTCAGACAGGACTCAATCAGCCCCAGCATTTT.

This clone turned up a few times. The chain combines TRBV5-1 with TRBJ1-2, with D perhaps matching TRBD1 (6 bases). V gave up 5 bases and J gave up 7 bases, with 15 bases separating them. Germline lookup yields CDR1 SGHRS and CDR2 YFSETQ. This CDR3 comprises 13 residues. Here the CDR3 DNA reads TGCGCCAGCAGTCGCGGGGGCCAAGGTGGCTACACCTTC. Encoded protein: CASSRGGQGGYTF.

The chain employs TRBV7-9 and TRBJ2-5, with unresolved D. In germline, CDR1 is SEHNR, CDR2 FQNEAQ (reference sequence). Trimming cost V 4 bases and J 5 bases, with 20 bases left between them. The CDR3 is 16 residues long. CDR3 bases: TGTGCCAGCAGCTCGCTTGGGGTGTCAGCGTCGGAGACCCAGTACTTC. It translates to CASSSLGVSASETQYF.

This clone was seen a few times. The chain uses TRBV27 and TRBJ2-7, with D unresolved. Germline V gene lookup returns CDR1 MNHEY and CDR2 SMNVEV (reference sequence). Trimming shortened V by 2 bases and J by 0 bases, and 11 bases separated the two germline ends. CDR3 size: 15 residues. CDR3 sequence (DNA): TGTGCCAGCAGTTTAAGTTACGGTCTCTCCTACGAGCAGTACTTC. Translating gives CASSLSYGLSYEQYF.

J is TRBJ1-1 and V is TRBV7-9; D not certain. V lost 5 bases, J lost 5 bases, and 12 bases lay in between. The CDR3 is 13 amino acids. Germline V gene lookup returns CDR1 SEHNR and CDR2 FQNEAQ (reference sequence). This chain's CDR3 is CASSRLVDTEAFF. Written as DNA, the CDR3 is TGTGCCAGCAGCCGTTTGGTAGATACTGAAGCTTTCTTT.

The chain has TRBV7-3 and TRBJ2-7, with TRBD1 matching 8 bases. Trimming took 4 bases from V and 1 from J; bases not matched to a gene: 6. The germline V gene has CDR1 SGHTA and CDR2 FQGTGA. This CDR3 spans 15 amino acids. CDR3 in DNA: TGTGCCAGCAGCTCTACCGGACAGGGTTCCTACGAGCAGTACTTC. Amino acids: CASSSTGQGSYEQYF.

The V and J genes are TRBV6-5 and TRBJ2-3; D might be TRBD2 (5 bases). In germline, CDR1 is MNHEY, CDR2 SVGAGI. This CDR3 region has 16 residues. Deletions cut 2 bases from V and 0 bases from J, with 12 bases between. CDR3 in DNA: TGTGCCAGCAGTTACCCGGCGCGCGGGAGCACAGATACGCAGTATTTT. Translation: CASSYPARGSTDTQYF.

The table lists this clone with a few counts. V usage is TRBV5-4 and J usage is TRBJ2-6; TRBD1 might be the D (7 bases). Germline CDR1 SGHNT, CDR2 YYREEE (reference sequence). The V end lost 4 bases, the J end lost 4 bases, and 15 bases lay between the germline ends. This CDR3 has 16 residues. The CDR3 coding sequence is TGTGCCAGCAGCGCCCAGACAGGGAGGGGGGCCAACGTCCTGACTTTC. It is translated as CASSAQTGRGANVLTF.